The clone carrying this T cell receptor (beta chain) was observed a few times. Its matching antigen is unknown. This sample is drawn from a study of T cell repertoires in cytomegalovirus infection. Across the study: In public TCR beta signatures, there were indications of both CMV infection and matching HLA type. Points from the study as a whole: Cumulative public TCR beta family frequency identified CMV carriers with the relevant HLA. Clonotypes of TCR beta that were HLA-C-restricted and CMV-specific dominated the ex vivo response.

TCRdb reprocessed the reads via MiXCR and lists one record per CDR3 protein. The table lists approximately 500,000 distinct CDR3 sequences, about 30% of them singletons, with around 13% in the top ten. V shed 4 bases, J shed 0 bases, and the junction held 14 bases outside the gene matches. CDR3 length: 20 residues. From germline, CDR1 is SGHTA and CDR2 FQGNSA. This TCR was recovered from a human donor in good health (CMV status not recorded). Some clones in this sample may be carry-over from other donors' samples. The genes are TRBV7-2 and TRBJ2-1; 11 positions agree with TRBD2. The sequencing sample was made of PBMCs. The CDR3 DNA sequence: TGTGCCAGCAGCTCCCCAACCGGGACTAGCGGAGGGAGCTCCTACAATGAGCAGTTCTTC. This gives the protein CASSSPTGTSGGSSYNEQFF.